This T cell receptor (beta chain) was sequenced during a study of blood T cells in healthy people across ages. Study findings and constraints: A roughly linear fall in TCR beta diversity per million T cells was seen with increasing age. The study found TCR beta diversity correlated strongly with naive T cell percentage. Expanded clonotype shifts may have been confounded, as the donors had an unknown CMV status.

Donation came from healthy Caucasian individuals in Russia who were aged about 6 to 95. Combining a sample-barcoded 5' primer with a J-beta primer mix, a second PCR ran for about 6 to 12 cycles. TCRdb analysed the 5' RACE reads with MiXCR anew, one entry per CDR3 protein. Seen here are 450,000 to 700,000 distinct CDR3 sequences, roughly 29% observed once, and the top ten hold around 18%. In this sample, this clonotype turned up many times. Its antigen is still unknown. Deletions cut 0 bases from V and 6 bases from J, with 9 bases between. This CDR3 comprises 12 residues. Germline CDR1 DFQATT, CDR2 SNEGSKA (reference sequence).

The sample comprised blood. The chain employs TRBV20-1 and TRBJ2-7; D may match TRBD1 or TRBD2 (6 bases each). This clonotype was sampled from a woman in her seventies in good health. The CDR3 nucleotides are TGCAGTGCTAGAGATGGGGGGCGCGAGCAGTACTTC. Amino acid sequence: CSARDGGREQYF.